These T cell receptor beta chains were read from a single sample in a study of OX40 agonist ivuxolimab in advanced cancers. Assay: immunoSEQ multiplex PCR; the TCRdb copy retains only in-frame clones and omits some. The sample consists of fewer than 75,000 clones, approximately 90% of them appearing once. Specimen: CD4+ or CD8+ T cells sorted from blood, collected in a trial of the OX40 agonist ivuxolimab. All receptors derive from an adult with an advanced solid tumor such as melanoma, head and neck, liver or kidney cancer. Each CDR3 is given with its conserved first and last residue. D genes are given only for firm matches. Rows may omit the clone size; those that give it use once, few, many or a size class.

abundance: once; d_gene: NA; v_gene: TRBV5-6; len: 15; CDR3aa: CASSRDWSSYNEQFF
abundance: NA; d_gene: NA; v_gene: TRBV21-1; len: 22; CDR3aa: CASSKAGNGLADPPSSYNEQFF
abundance: NA; d_gene: NA; v_gene: TRBV5-5; len: 13; CDR3aa: CASSFGRADGYTF
abundance: NA; d_gene: NA; v_gene: TRBV5-1; len: 15; CDR3aa: CASRPGSLPTGELFF
abundance: NA; d_gene: NA; v_gene: TRBV19; len: 16; CDR3aa: CASSIDGGIRTDTQYF
abundance: few; d_gene: NA; v_gene: TRBV6-5; len: 13; CDR3aa: CASRDPNTGELFF
abundance: NA; d_gene: NA; v_gene: TRBV30; len: 13; CDR3aa: CAWSAGAQETQYF
abundance: NA; d_gene: NA; v_gene: TRBV5-5; len: 13; CDR3aa: CASSEAGSYGYTF
abundance: NA; d_gene: TRBD1; v_gene: TRBV28; len: 14; CDR3aa: CASSLSQGGQPQHF
abundance: NA; d_gene: NA; v_gene: TRBV7-2; len: 15; CDR3aa: CASSYTTSDSEKLFF
abundance: NA; d_gene: NA; v_gene: TRBV5-4; len: 12; CDR3aa: CASSQDTDTQYF
abundance: NA; d_gene: NA; v_gene: TRBV19; len: 15; CDR3aa: CASSMAGLSYNEQFF
abundance: NA; d_gene: NA; v_gene: TRBV7-2; len: 15; CDR3aa: CASTPFRGSGNTIYF
abundance: few; d_gene: NA; v_gene: TRBV7-9; len: 15; CDR3aa: CASSPSGEVNTEAFF
abundance: NA; d_gene: NA; v_gene: TRBV5-1; len: 14; CDR3aa: CASNTGGSYNEQFF
abundance: few; d_gene: NA; v_gene: TRBV6-1; len: 13; CDR3aa: CASSEAWDYEQYF
abundance: NA; d_gene: NA; v_gene: TRBV7-3; len: 14; CDR3aa: CASSLGGNGNEQFF
abundance: NA; d_gene: NA; v_gene: TRBV19; len: 15; CDR3aa: CASSNNREASQPQHF
abundance: NA; d_gene: TRBD1; v_gene: TRBV7-2; len: 14; CDR3aa: CASSSHGTAYEQYF
abundance: NA; d_gene: TRBD1; v_gene: TRBV18; len: 14; CDR3aa: CASSPSQGVDTQYF
abundance: NA; d_gene: NA; v_gene: TRBV6-5; len: 14; CDR3aa: CASSYGGEGAEAFF
abundance: NA; d_gene: TRBD1; v_gene: TRBV29-1; len: 14; CDR3aa: CSVRRGQHNNEQFF
abundance: NA; d_gene: NA; v_gene: TRBV5-1; len: 14; CDR3aa: CASSLEVGAYGYTF
abundance: NA; d_gene: NA; v_gene: TRBV10-1; len: 14; CDR3aa: CASSDPGRGTEAFF
abundance: NA; d_gene: NA; v_gene: TRBV4-3; len: 16; CDR3aa: CASSQGIQRGVYGYTF
abundance: NA; d_gene: NA; v_gene: TRBV6-1; len: 15; CDR3aa: CASRQAMDLGDTQYF
abundance: NA; d_gene: NA; v_gene: TRBV5-1; len: 16; CDR3aa: CALTRGGELSNQPQHF
abundance: NA; d_gene: TRBD1; v_gene: TRBV7-8; len: 16; CDR3aa: CASSLGGGQGQETQYF
abundance: NA; d_gene: NA; v_gene: TRBV12-2; len: 18; CDR3aa: CASRCHGTPQSRANVLTF
abundance: NA; d_gene: TRBD1; v_gene: TRBV19; len: 15; CDR3aa: CASSLGTGGNYEQYF
abundance: NA; d_gene: NA; v_gene: TRBV7-2; len: 12; CDR3aa: CASSLSGNEQFF
abundance: NA; d_gene: TRBD1; v_gene: TRBV28; len: 12; CDR3aa: CASAGQVGEQYF
abundance: NA; d_gene: TRBD2; v_gene: TRBV6-5; len: 16; CDR3aa: CASSYGRAGGGYTQYF
abundance: NA; d_gene: NA; v_gene: TRBV28; len: 10; CDR3aa: CASGGREQYF
abundance: few; d_gene: NA; v_gene: TRBV27; len: 14; CDR3aa: CASRELSPNQPQHF
abundance: NA; d_gene: TRBD2; v_gene: TRBV29-1; len: 18; CDR3aa: CSAKKGLAGANSYNEQFF
abundance: NA; d_gene: TRBD2; v_gene: TRBV27; len: 14; CDR3aa: CASRLWVGGDTQYF
abundance: NA; d_gene: NA; v_gene: TRBV28; len: 11; CDR3aa: CASTIRDEQYF
abundance: NA; d_gene: NA; v_gene: TRBV7-8; len: 15; CDR3aa: CASSSRDFPNYGYTF
abundance: NA; d_gene: TRBD2; v_gene: TRBV4-3; len: 15; CDR3aa: CASSPGLATKETQYF
abundance: NA; d_gene: NA; v_gene: TRBV30; len: 13; CDR3aa: CAWGFGSGETQYF
abundance: NA; d_gene: TRBD2; v_gene: TRBV11-2; len: 16; CDR3aa: CASSPWLAGDNNEQFF
abundance: NA; d_gene: TRBD2; v_gene: TRBV18; len: 14; CDR3aa: CASSPGLAGGEQFF
abundance: few; d_gene: TRBD2; v_gene: TRBV10-1; len: 19; CDR3aa: CASSPSGEARDSGANVLTF
abundance: NA; d_gene: NA; v_gene: TRBV11-2; len: 14; CDR3aa: CASSLGFSSYEQYF
abundance: once; d_gene: NA; v_gene: TRBV5-1; len: 13; CDR3aa: CASSQAGPAEAFF
abundance: NA; d_gene: NA; v_gene: TRBV5-1; len: 16; CDR3aa: CASSLGGSSGANVLTF
abundance: NA; d_gene: TRBD1; v_gene: TRBV25-1; len: 15; CDR3aa: CASTLGGQPNSPLHF